This record looks at one T cell receptor (beta chain) sequence and its context. The CDR3 contains 17 residues. The trim removed 0 bases at V and 3 bases at J, leaving 6 bases unmatched. From germline, CDR1 is SEHNR and CDR2 FQNEAQ (reference sequence). The protocol was immunoSEQ multiplex PCR, while the TCRdb copy is restricted to in-frame clones and leaves out a portion. The repertoire includes roughly 110,000 clones, more than 80% of them detected once, and around 5.5% sits in the top ten. These data originate in a study of blood T cell repertoires in COVID-19. For the study at large: Spain, Italy and the United States supplied samples that represented acute and convalescent COVID-19.

The source material was peripheral blood. The V gene is TRBV7-9, the J gene TRBJ2-2, with 8 bases identical to TRBD2. This receptor was taken from a woman aged 55-69 years with COVID-19, enrolled during active disease. The CDR3 protein is CASSLASRGADTGELFF. The DNA of the CDR3 is TGTGCCAGCAGCTTAGCCTCGCGGGGGGCCGACACCGGGGAGCTGTTTTTT.